Here is one T cell receptor beta chain with its context. Its antigen is not yet known. No base qualities exist here, and no much larger clone lies one base off it. Inclusive of the bounding cysteine and phenylalanine, the CDR3 is 14 residues long. Of all the DNA, just the CDR3 is kept, 42 bases in frame from base 1. The CDR1 and CDR2 encoded by the germline V gene (reference sequence) are LNHDA and SQIVND. V is clipped by 5 bases and J by 5 bases, and the sequence between their germline boundaries is 15 bases long. This entry is derived from a study of T cell responses to AZD1222 COVID-19 vaccine (dated by TCRdb to the early 2020s). Regarding the complete study: AZD1222 recipients given second doses at about 4 weeks or at about 12 weeks were pooled, since spike-specific TCR depth and breadth were not found to differ between the two schedules. TCR sequencing covered fewer than 250 trial participants: 200 to 210 given two doses of AZD1222 and about 26 given two doses of MenACWY control vaccine. Trial participants were enrolled by age into subgroups of 18-55, 56-69 and 70-plus years, and around 140, 26 and 57 TCR-sequenced participants, respectively, were included in these subgroups.

The sample's time point label, in plain terms: baseline before first vaccination. Vaccinee samples came from UK trials COV001 and COV002, including a single-blind randomized controlled phase 2/3 trial of AZD1222 (ChAdOx1 nCoV-19) in healthy adults. For TCRbeta chain sequencing, PBMC samples were collected from trial participants at day 0 and at day 28 after the second dose. On the study overall, not on this receptor specifically: The vaccine-associated CD4 TCRs covered the entire spike protein, and the dominant responses fell in regions 160-218 and 743-854. Reportedly, almost half of the unique spike-specific TCRs recognized epitopes lying outside the regions that are mutated in the B.1.351 and B.1.1.7 variants. Because no day 14 peak-response samples were available, the repertoires could be characterized only after the peak T cell response. In the small 56-69-year group, the increase in depth fell short of significance, most likely because of low power. After two AZD1222 doses, spike-specific TCR breadth and depth were significantly higher than at day 0 and than in MenACWY recipients. Conclusions about previously exposed vaccinees were limited because only six AZD1222 recipients were SARS-CoV-2 seropositive at baseline. Participants were mostly white British, with more females than males. The authors suggested clonal diversity may have been underestimated.

The CDR3 regions of human TCRbeta chains were analyzed by immunosequencing. The study's processing was this. Repertoire TCRs were checked for matches against a reference library of SARS-CoV-2-specific TCRs that had been generated using the MIRA antigen-specificity platform. Breadth was defined as the fraction of unique TCRs that were SARS-CoV-2-associated. Depth was defined as the fraction of total T cells that were SARS-CoV-2-associated. Each spike-specific TCR was assigned to its reactive spike region and to a CD4 or CD8 class using the MIRA data. Log10-transformed breadth and depth values were compared by one-way ANOVA with Sidak's multiple comparisons tests. TCRdb took this table from immuneACCESS and kept in-frame rearrangements with V and J called. Such tables lack part of the clones; where checked against another copy, unresolved V genes explain under half of the gap, and the rest is unexplained. Clone size and the V and J calls come from that table; the DNA yielded D and trimming. This sample is represented by roughly 120,000 clones; about nine tenths of them were singletons. About 1.2% of the sample goes to the ten largest clones.

This receptor was taken from an adult in good health. The V and J segments used are TRBV19 and TRBJ1-2, with TRBD1 perhaps the D gene, on 5 matching bases. The material was peripheral blood, obtained on day 0 of AZD1222 vaccination. The CDR3 region reads CASSPRDYSYGYTF. The nucleotide sequence reads as follows: TGTGCCAGTAGTCCCCGGGACTATTCGTATGGCTACACCTTC.